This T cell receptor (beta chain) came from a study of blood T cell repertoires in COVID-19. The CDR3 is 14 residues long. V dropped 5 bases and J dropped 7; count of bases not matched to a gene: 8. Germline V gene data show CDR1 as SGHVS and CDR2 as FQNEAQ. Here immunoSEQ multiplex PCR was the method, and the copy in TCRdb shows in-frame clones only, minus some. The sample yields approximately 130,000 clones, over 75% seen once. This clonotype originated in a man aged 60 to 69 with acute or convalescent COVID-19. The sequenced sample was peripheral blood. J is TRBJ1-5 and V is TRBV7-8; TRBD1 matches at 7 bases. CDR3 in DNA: TGTGCCAGCAGCCCGCGACAGGGAGGCCAGCCCCAGCATTTT. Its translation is CASSPRQGGQPQHF. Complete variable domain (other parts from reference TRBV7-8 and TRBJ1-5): GAGVSQSPRYKVAKRGQDVALRCDPISGHVSLFWYQQALGQGPEFLTYFQNEAQLDKSGLPSDRFFAERPEGSVSTLKIQRTQQEDSAVYLCASSPRQGGQPQHFGDGTRLSIL.